The sequence of this TCR beta chain was determined in a study of graft-versus-host responses after intestinal transplantation. Study overall: Induction with anti-thymocyte globulin, then tacrolimus and steroids for around three years, was given to all recipients. Study conclusions and caveats: Researchers found peak circulating GvH clone levels linked to early post-transplant HvG declines.

Measured with immunoSEQ multiplex PCR; TCRdb has only the in-frame clones, and not every one. The sample carries some 55,000 clones, 75% to 95% recorded once. CDR3 length: 14 amino acids. Trimming took 2 bases from V and 1 from J, leaving 8 bases between them. CDR1 is MGHRA and CDR2 is YSYEKL in the germline V gene. The sample holds a few counts of this clone. Antigen specificity is unknown. The V call is TRBV4-1, the J call TRBJ1-1; no reliable D call. The material sequenced was PBMCs, taken roughly 660 days after intestinal transplant. This clonotype was obtained from a human patient who received an intestinal transplant, so some T cells may come from the graft donor. The CDR3 spells CASSQIMGNTEAFF. The CDR3 DNA is TGCGCCAGCAGCCAAATAATGGGGAACACTGAAGCTTTCTTT.